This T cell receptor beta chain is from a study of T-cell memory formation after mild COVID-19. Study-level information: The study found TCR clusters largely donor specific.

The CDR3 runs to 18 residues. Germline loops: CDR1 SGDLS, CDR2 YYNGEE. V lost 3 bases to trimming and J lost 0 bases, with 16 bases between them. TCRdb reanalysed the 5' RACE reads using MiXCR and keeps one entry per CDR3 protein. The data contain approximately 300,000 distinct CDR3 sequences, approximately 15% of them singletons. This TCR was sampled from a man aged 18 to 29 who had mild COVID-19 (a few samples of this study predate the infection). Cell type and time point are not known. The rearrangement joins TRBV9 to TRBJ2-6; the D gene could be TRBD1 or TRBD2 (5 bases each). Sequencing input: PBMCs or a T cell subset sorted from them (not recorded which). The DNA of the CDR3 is TGTGCCAGCAGCGATCTACCGGGACGGTTCTCTGGGGCCAACGTCCTGACTTTC. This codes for CASSDLPGRFSGANVLTF.